The clone carrying this TCR beta chain was detected only a few times. Its antigen remains unidentified. The sample comes from a study of identical twins. Study-wide results and caveats: Alpha sequences out of frame and shared by twins had excess low generation probability. Excess sharing between twins was weaker in beta out-of-frame sequences. Invariant MAIT and iNKT cells could partly confound zero-insertion analyses.

TCRdb re-called the 5' RACE reads through MiXCR, storing one row per CDR3 protein. The profile shows about 810,000 distinct CDR3 sequences, roughly an eighth of them singletons. Germline CDR1 SGHRS, CDR2 YFSETQ. The CDR3 runs to 17 residues. The ends were cut back, 0 bases at V and 0 bases at J, with 12 bases in the middle. Separately, the same data were catalogued under a study of yellow fever vaccine responses in identical twins.

This clonotype was obtained from a woman aged 18-30 years in good health. Sequencing was performed on PBMCs. The gene calls are TRBV5-1 and TRBJ2-2; D tentatively fits TRBD1 or TRBD2 (5 bases each). The CDR3 coding sequence is TGCGCCAGCAGCTTGGTATGGGGACCAACGAACACCGGGGAGCTGTTTTTT. The encoded protein is CASSLVWGPTNTGELFF.